The clone carrying this T cell receptor beta chain appeared a few times. This entry comes from a study of blood T cell repertoires in COVID-19. Study summary: Sources were T cells, B-cell-depleted T cells, or PBMCs; the material itself was cDNA or gDNA.

The method was immunoSEQ multiplex PCR; TCRdb's version includes in-frame clones alone and lacks a portion of them. The data hold 140,000 to 150,000 clones, with roughly 90% observed a single time. Enrollment of patients from Seattle took place during active infection, with longitudinal follow-up. V was trimmed by 7 bases and J by 4 bases, leaving 13 bases between them. Germline assignment: CDR1 LNHDA and CDR2 SQIVND (reference sequence). This CDR3 has 13 amino acids. The sequencing input was peripheral blood. The J gene is TRBJ1-2, the V gene TRBV19; the D is unclear. This receptor was taken from a human donor with COVID-19, enrolled during active disease. The donor label of this sample is uncertain. The CDR3 protein is CASIPTLGYGYTF. In DNA form, the CDR3 reads TGTGCCAGTATCCCGACTCTCGGCTATGGCTACACCTTC.